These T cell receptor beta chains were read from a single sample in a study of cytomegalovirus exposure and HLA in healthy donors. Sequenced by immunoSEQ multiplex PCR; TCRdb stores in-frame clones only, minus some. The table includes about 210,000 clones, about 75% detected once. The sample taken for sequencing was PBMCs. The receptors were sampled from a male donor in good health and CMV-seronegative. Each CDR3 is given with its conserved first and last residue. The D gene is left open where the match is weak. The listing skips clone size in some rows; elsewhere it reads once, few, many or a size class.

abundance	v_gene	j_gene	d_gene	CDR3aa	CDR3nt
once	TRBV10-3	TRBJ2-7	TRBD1	CAISEDRAFYEQYF	TGTGCCATCAGTGAGGACAGGGCCTTCTACGAGCAGTACTTC
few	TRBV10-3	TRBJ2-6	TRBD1	CAISEPSGTGGLTGANVLTF	TGTGCCATCAGTGAGCCCTCCGGGACAGGGGGCTTAACTGGGGCCAACGTCCTGACTTTC
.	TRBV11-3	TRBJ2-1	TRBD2	CASSLTLAGAVGNEQFF	TGTGCCAGCAGCTTAACCCTAGCGGGGGCGGTTGGCAATGAGCAGTTCTTC
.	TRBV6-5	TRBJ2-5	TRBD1	CASSRGDRVHF	TGTGCCAGCTCCCGGGGGGACAGGGTGCACTTC
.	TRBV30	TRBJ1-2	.	CAWRGSSGGYTF	TGTGCCTGGAGGGGCAGCTCGGGGGGCTACACCTTC
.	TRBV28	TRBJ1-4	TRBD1	CASSPEGQSVWEKLFF	TGTGCCAGCAGTCCCGAGGGACAGTCAGTTTGGGAAAAACTGTTTTTT
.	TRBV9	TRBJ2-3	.	CASTARGSADTQYF	TGTGCCAGCACCGCACGGGGTTCCGCAGATACGCAGTATTTT
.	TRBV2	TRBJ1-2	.	CAAGTSNYGYTF	TGTGCCGCTGGGACATCTAACTATGGCTACACCTTC
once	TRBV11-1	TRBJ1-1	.	CASSRREENTEAFF	TGTGCCAGCAGCCGGAGGGAGGAGAACACTGAAGCTTTCTTT
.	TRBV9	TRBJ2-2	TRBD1	CAGTGNGELFF	TGTGCCGGGACAGGGAACGGGGAGCTGTTTTTT
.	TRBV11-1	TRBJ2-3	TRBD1	CASSRWGDRVTDTQYF	TGTGCCAGCAGCCGCTGGGGGGACAGGGTCACAGATACGCAGTATTTT
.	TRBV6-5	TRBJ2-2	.	CASKQGFGELFF	TGTGCCAGCAAACAGGGTTTCGGGGAGCTGTTTTTT
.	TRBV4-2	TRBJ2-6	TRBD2	CASSQAPGLAEESGANVLTF	TGTGCCAGCAGCCAAGCCCCGGGACTAGCGGAGGAATCTGGGGCCAACGTCCTGACTTTC
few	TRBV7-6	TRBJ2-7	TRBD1	CASSLGRTGAYEQYF	TGTGCCAGCAGCTTAGGTAGGACAGGGGCGTACGAGCAGTACTTC
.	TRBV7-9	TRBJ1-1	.	CSSSPWGTMNTEAFF	TGTTCCAGCAGCCCGTGGGGGACAATGAACACTGAAGCTTTCTTT
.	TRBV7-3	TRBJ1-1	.	CASSLNRNTEAFF	TGTGCCAGCAGCTTAAACAGAAACACTGAAGCTTTCTTT
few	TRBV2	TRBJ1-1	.	CAGANRVGITEAFF	TGTGCCGGTGCAAACAGGGTGGGGATAACTGAAGCTTTCTTT
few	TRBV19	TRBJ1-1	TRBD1	CASQGTWNLEAFF	TGTGCCTCACAGGGGACCTGGAACCTTGAAGCTTTCTTT
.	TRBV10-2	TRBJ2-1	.	CASSESGGSYNEQFF	TGCGCCAGCAGTGAGTCTGGCGGCTCCTACAATGAGCAGTTCTTC
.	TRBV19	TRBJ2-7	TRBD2	CASTTLAGGPLSEQYF	TGTGCCAGTACTACTCTAGCGGGAGGGCCCCTTTCCGAGCAGTACTTC
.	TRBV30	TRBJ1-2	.	CAWSVGGIWANYGYTF	TGTGCCTGGAGTGTAGGGGGAATCTGGGCGAACTATGGCTACACCTTC
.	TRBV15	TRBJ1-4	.	CATSRDLGGMTNEKLFF	TGTGCCACCAGCAGAGATTTGGGAGGAATGACTAATGAAAAACTGTTTTTT
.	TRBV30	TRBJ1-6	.	CAWKLSPQNSPLHF	TGTGCCTGGAAATTGAGTCCTCAAAATTCACCCCTCCACTTT
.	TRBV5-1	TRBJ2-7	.	CASSLVEGGEQYF	TGCGCCAGCAGCTTGGTGGAGGGTGGCGAGCAGTACTTC
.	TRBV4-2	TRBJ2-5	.	CASSPLQQETQYF	TGTGCCAGCAGCCCCCTACAGCAAGAGACCCAGTACTTC
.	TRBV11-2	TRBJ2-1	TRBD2	CASSLLAGDEQFF	TGTGCCAGCAGCTTACTAGCGGGAGATGAGCAGTTCTTC
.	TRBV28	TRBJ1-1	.	CASSLTSIANTEAFF	TGTGCCAGCAGTCTCACCTCGATAGCGAACACTGAAGCTTTCTTT
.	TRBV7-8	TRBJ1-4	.	CASTPSFGEKLFF	TGTGCCAGCACCCCTTCGTTCGGGGAAAAACTGTTTTTT
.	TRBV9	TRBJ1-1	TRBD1	CASSARDRGRTEAFF	TGTGCCAGCAGCGCACGGGACAGGGGGCGAACTGAAGCTTTCTTT
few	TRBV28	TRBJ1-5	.	CASSLTGREPQHF	TGTGCCAGCAGTTTGACAGGAAGAGAGCCCCAGCATTTT
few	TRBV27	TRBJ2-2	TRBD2	CATSRPAGGPETGELFF	TGTGCCACTTCCCGGCCGGCGGGAGGGCCGGAAACCGGGGAGCTGTTTTTT
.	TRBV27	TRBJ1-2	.	CASSPDRLYGYTF	TGTGCCAGCAGTCCTGACAGGCTATATGGCTACACCTTC
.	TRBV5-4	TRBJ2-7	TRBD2	CASSLVLAGGAYEQYF	TGTGCCAGCAGCCTCGTGCTAGCGGGAGGGGCCTACGAGCAGTACTTC
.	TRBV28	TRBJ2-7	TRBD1	CASSSPGQGAYEQYF	TGTGCCAGCAGCTCACCGGGACAGGGGGCATACGAGCAGTACTTC
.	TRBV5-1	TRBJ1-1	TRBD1	CASSPGGGQGWSGGAEAFF	TGCGCCAGCAGCCCTGGAGGAGGACAGGGGTGGTCGGGGGGGGCTGAAGCTTTCTTT
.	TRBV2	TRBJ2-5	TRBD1	CASGTGPETQYF	TGTGCCAGCGGGACAGGGCCCGAGACCCAGTACTTC
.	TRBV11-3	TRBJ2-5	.	CASSPSRSLQETQYF	TGTGCCAGCAGCCCCTCGAGATCCCTCCAAGAGACCCAGTACTTC
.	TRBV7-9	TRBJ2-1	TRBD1	CASSLTGDEQFF	TGTGCCAGCAGCTTGACAGGGGATGAGCAGTTCTTC
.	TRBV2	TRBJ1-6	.	CASSDRSNNSPLHF	TGTGCCAGCAGTGACCGCAGTAATAATTCACCCCTCCACTTT
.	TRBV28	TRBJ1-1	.	CASIKPGVGNTEAFF	TGTGCCAGCATTAAACCAGGGGTGGGGAACACTGAAGCTTTCTTT
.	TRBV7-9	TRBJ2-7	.	CASLGAGATSYEQYF	TGTGCCAGCTTAGGGGCAGGGGCAACCTCCTACGAGCAGTACTTC
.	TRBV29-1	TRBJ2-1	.	CSVEPRDKYNEQFF	TGCAGCGTTGAACCCCGGGACAAGTACAATGAGCAGTTCTTC
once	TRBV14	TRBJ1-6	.	CASSQVQDRDYNSPLHF	TGTGCCAGCAGCCAAGTCCAGGACAGAGATTATAATTCACCCCTCCACTTT
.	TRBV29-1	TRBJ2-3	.	CSVNRASSTDTQYF	TGCAGCGTTAACAGGGCCTCTAGCACAGATACGCAGTATTTT
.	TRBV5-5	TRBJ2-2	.	CASSPFVSRELFF	TGTGCCAGCAGCCCCTTCGTTTCCCGGGAGCTGTTTTTT
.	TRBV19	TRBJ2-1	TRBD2	CASSKKRESNEQFF	TGTGCCAGTAGTAAAAAGCGGGAGAGCAATGAGCAGTTCTTC
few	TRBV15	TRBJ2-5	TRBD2	CATSRDGASGETQYF	TGTGCCACCAGCAGAGATGGGGCTAGCGGAGAGACCCAGTACTTC
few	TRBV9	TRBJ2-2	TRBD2	CASSPGGETGELFF	TGTGCCAGCAGCCCGGGGGGAGAGACCGGGGAGCTGTTTTTT
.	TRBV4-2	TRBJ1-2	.	CASSQVGGLANYGYTF	TGTGCCAGCAGCCAAGTTGGCGGGTTAGCTAACTATGGCTACACCTTC
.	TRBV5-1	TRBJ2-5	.	CASSLGQQETQYF	TGCGCCAGCAGCTTGGGACAACAAGAGACCCAGTACTTC
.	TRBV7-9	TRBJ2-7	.	CASSPETGIHEQYF	TGTGCCAGCAGTCCTGAAACAGGAATCCACGAGCAGTACTTC
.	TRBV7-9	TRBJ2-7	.	CASRPGGGGEQYF	TGTGCCAGCCGACCCGGAGGGGGGGGCGAGCAGTACTTC
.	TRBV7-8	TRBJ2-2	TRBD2	CASSEGLALNTGELFF	TGTGCCAGCAGCGAAGGACTAGCGCTTAACACCGGGGAGCTGTTTTTT